The next 16 T cell receptor beta chains were all read from a single sample in a study of cytomegalovirus exposure and HLA in healthy donors (TCRdb year 2017). Library creation used the immunoSEQ multiplex PCR assay. TCRdb re-hosts the immuneACCESS table, in-frame sequences only. Its copies lack some clones; in the studies checked, an unresolved V gene accounts for under half of them, and the cause for the rest is not known. A total of approximately 72,000 clones appear in this sample, roughly 94% of them only once. The ten largest clonotypes hold about 0.63% of the sample. The source material was PBMCs. These receptors were collected from a woman between 18 and 29 years old in good health and CMV-seronegative.

The V call is TRBV2, the J call TRBJ1-4; 9 bases are a match to TRBD1. Germline assignment: CDR1 SNHLY and CDR2 FYNNEI. Trimming removed 11 bases from V and 2 bases from J; junction bases left unmatched: 3. This CDR3 has 13 residues. The CDR3 DNA follows: TGTGCCGGACAGGGGCGTACTAATGAAAAACTGTTTTTT. It is translated as CAGQGRTNEKLFF. Supplemented by reference TRBV2 and TRBJ1-4, the full variable domain reads EPEVTQTPSHQVTQMGQEVILRCVPISNHLYFYWYRQILGQKVEFLVSFYNNEISEKSEIFDDQFSVERPDGSNFTLKIRSTKLEDSAMYFCAGQGRTNEKLFFGSGTQLSVL.

The chain links TRBV13 to TRBJ2-4; possible D gene TRBD2, 7 bases. Germline CDR1 PRHDT, CDR2 FYEKMQ (reference sequence). Between the trimmed V and J ends, which lost 0 bases and 11 bases, there was a span of 11 bases. CDR3 length equals 13 residues. CDR3 in DNA: TGTGCCAGCAGCTTAGGAGGGGGGGCGTTTCAGTACTTC. Its translation is CASSLGGGAFQYF.

The J gene is TRBJ2-1, the V gene TRBV15; D is possibly TRBD1 (5 bases). The CDR3 has 14 amino acids. CDR1 is LNHNV, CDR2 YYDKDF, per germline (reference sequence). Trimming removed 3 bases from V and 1 base from J, with 7 bases in between. The CDR3: CATSSDSSYNEQFF. Here the CDR3 DNA reads TGTGCCACCAGCAGCGACAGTTCCTACAATGAGCAGTTCTTC.

The chain is built from TRBV18 and TRBJ1-1, with D unclear. This CDR3 spans 11 amino acids. The V end was cut by 3 bases, the J end by 4 bases, with 3 bases between. Germline loops: CDR1 KGHSH, CDR2 LQKENI. CDR3 region: CASSPITEAFF. In nucleotides, the CDR3 is TGTGCCAGCTCACCCATCACTGAAGCTTTCTTT.

The chain recombines TRBV2 with TRBJ2-7; D is perhaps TRBD2 (5 bases). The CDR3 is 13 residues long. The V end lost 7 bases, the J end lost 0 bases, and 10 bases lay between the germline ends. Germline loops: CDR1 SNHLY, CDR2 FYNNEI. This CDR3 reads CASKEGLSYEQYF. CDR3 DNA sequence: TGTGCCAGCAAAGAGGGTCTCTCCTACGAGCAGTACTTC.

The CDR3 nucleotides read TGTGCCAGCAGTTTGGGACTAGCGGGTTACAATGAGCAGTTCTTC. This translates into CASSLGLAGYNEQFF. The chain has TRBV27 and TRBJ2-1; 12 positions match TRBD2. This CDR3 region has 15 residues. Germline lookup yields CDR1 MNHEY and CDR2 SMNVEV (reference sequence). The trim removed 3 bases at V and 4 bases at J, leaving 1 base unmatched.

This sequence joins TRBV9 and TRBJ1-5; D unclear. The CDR3 runs to 14 residues. Between the trimmed V and J ends, which lost 0 bases and 7 bases, there was a span of 11 bases. Germline CDR1 is SGDLS and CDR2 is YYNGEE. The CDR3 DNA reads as TGTGCCAGCAGCGTAGATCCCTCCGGGCAGCCCCAGCATTTT. It encodes CASSVDPSGQPQHF.

This chain connects TRBV10-3 to TRBJ2-7; 8 nucleotides align to TRBD2. The junction had 17 bases not matched to a gene; V was cut back by 4 bases and J by 3 bases. Germline CDR1 is ENHRY and CDR2 is SYGVKD. The CDR3 consists of 18 residues. CDR3 loop: CAISGPPLSGGQHYEQYF. CDR3 DNA: TGTGCCATCAGTGGCCCCCCCTTGAGCGGGGGACAACACTACGAGCAGTACTTC.

This rearrangement joins TRBV5-1 to TRBJ1-1; 8 bases line up with TRBD1. Trimming took 0 bases from V and 7 from J; bases not matched to a gene: 8. The CDR3 extends over 15 amino acids. CDR1 is SGHRS, CDR2 YFSETQ, per germline. The CDR3 reads CASSLGQGWRGEAFF. The CDR3 region has the DNA TGCGCCAGCAGCTTGGGACAGGGGTGGCGTGGTGAAGCTTTCTTT. The whole variable domain, remainder taken from reference TRBV5-1 and TRBJ1-1, is KAGVTQTPRYLIKTRGQQVTLSCSPISGHRSVSWYQQTPGQGLQFLFEYFSETQRNKGNFPGRFSGRQFSNSRSEMNVSTLELGDSALYLCASSLGQGWRGEAFFGQGTRLTVV.

This rearrangement joins TRBV29-1 to TRBJ2-3, with TRBD2 matching 15 bases. This CDR3 comprises 16 residues. Losses at the gene ends were 6 bases for V and 4 bases for J; bases not matched to a gene: 8. In germline, CDR1 is SQVTM, CDR2 ANQGSEA. The CDR3 bases are TGCAGCGTGGCCGGGACTAGCGGGGGGCTAGCAGATACGCAGTATTTT. Translation gives CSVAGTSGGLADTQYF.

V gene TRBV18 combines with J gene TRBJ1-5, with a weak D call TRBD1 (5 bases). The germline gives CDR1 KGHSH, CDR2 LQKENI. The length of the CDR3 is 15 residues. V was shortened by 2 bases and J by 6 bases, with 14 bases between the two germline ends. CDR3 loop: CASSPAAVGGQPQHF. CDR3 nucleotide sequence: TGTGCCAGCTCACCAGCGGCCGTGGGGGGTCAGCCCCAGCATTTT.

The chain couples TRBV7-6 to TRBJ1-5; TRBD1 is a possible D gene (5 bases). The CDR3 is made up of 13 amino acids. The germline V gene encodes CDR1 SGHVS and CDR2 FNYEAQ. The ends were cut back, 4 bases at V and 7 bases at J, with 11 bases in the middle. The CDR3 DNA sequence: TGTGCCAGCAGCTCCCGAAGGGGACAGCCCCAGCATTTT. Residues: CASSSRRGQPQHF.

The chain recombines TRBV6-5 with TRBJ1-2, with D maybe TRBD1 (6 bases). Per germline, CDR1 MNHEY and CDR2 SVGAGI. This CDR3 has 16 amino acids. Trimming shortened V by 0 bases and J by 4 bases, and 15 bases separated the two germline ends. The CDR3 nucleotides read TGTGCCAGCAGTTACTCGGGTGGGGGCCGGTTCTATGGCTACACCTTC. This encodes CASSYSGGGRFYGYTF.

This rearrangement joins TRBV6-5 to TRBJ2-1, with 7 bases lining up with TRBD1. The V gene's germline CDR1 is MNHEY and CDR2 SVGAGI. V dropped 2 bases and J dropped 6; count of bases not matched to a gene: 7. This CDR3 has 15 amino acids. For the CDR3, the DNA is TGTGCCAGCAGTTACAGGGGGTCAGGGGGCAATGAGCAGTTCTTC. Its translation is CASSYRGSGGNEQFF.

J is TRBJ2-2 and V is TRBV9, with a possible D match to TRBD2 (6 bases). Germline V gene lookup returns CDR1 SGDLS and CDR2 YYNGEE. The CDR3 consists of 16 residues. V was cut by 3 bases and J by 6 bases, with 18 bases left in between. CDR3 DNA: TGTGCCAGCAGCGGAGAGGGACGGGGAGGAGCCGGGGAGCTGTTTTTT. Amino acid sequence: CASSGEGRGGAGELFF.

This chain uses TRBV15 with TRBJ1-5, with 9 nucleotides matching TRBD1. This CDR3 is 16 amino acids long. Looked up from germline, CDR1 is LNHNV and CDR2 is YYDKDF (reference sequence). Trimming at V came to 3 bases and at J to 6 bases, leaving 9 bases not matched to a gene. The DNA for the CDR3 is TGTGCCACCAGCAGTCCCCGACAGGGGGGCTTTCAGCCCCAGCATTTT. Its protein is CATSSPRQGGFQPQHF.